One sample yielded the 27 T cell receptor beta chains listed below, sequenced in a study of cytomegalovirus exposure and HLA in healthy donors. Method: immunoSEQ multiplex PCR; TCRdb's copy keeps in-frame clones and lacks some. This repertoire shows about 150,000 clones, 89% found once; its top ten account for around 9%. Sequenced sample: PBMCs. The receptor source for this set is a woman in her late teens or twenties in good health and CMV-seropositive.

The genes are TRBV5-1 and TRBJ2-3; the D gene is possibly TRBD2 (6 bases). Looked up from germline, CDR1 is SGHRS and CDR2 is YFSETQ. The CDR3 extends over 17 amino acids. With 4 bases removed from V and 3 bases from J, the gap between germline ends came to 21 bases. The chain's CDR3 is CASSGGTSPLITDTQYF. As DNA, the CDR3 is TGCGCCAGCAGCGGGGGGACTTCCCCCCTTATTACAGATACGCAGTATTTT.

CDR3 sequence: CASSLDRSTDTQYF. Here the CDR3 DNA reads TGTGCCAGCAGCTTGGACAGAAGCACAGATACGCAGTATTTT. The V gene is TRBV5-8, the J gene TRBJ2-3; D is uncertain. With 0 bases removed from V and 0 bases from J, the gap between germline ends came to 5 bases. This CDR3 contains 14 residues. Germline V CDR1 and CDR2: SGHTS, YDEGEE.

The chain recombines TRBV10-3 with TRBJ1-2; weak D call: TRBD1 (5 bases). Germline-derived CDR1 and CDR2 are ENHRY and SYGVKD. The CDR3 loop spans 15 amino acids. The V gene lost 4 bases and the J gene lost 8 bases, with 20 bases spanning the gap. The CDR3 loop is CAISAVRERDEGYTF. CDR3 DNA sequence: TGTGCCATCAGTGCGGTCAGGGAAAGAGATGAGGGCTACACCTTC.

CDR3 bases: TGTGCCAGCAGTTACGGGGGGGCTAATGAAAAACTGTTTTTT. Protein sequence: CASSYGGANEKLFF. V gene TRBV6-5 combines with J gene TRBJ1-4, with D maybe TRBD1 (5 bases). V was pared by 2 bases and J by 3 bases, with 7 bases between. The CDR3 has 14 residues. CDR1 is MNHEY, CDR2 SVGAGI, per germline.

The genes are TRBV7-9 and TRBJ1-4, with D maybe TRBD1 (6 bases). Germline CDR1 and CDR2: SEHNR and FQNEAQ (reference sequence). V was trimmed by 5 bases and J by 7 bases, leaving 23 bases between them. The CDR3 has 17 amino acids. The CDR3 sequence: CASSTMTPTGFGEKLFF. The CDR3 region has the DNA TGTGCCAGCAGCACTATGACACCTACAGGGTTCGGTGAAAAACTGTTTTTT.

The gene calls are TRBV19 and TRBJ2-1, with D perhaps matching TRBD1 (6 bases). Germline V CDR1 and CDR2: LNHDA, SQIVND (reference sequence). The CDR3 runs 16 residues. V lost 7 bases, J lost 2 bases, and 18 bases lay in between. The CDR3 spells CASKPIRGTTYNEQFF. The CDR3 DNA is TGTGCCAGTAAACCTATCAGGGGCACCACCTACAATGAGCAGTTCTTC.

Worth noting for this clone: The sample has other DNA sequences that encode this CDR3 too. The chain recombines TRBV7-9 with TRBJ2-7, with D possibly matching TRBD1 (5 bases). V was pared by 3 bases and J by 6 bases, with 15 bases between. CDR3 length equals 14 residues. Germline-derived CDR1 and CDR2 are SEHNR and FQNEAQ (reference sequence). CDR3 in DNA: TGTGCCAGCAGCTTCGGGCAAGGGGCCCGCGAGCAGTACTTC. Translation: CASSFGQGAREQYF.

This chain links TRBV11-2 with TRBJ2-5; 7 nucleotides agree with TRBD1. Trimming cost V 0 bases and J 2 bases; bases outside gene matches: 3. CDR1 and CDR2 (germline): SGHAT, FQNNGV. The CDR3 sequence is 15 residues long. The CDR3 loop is CASSLDLTGQETQYF. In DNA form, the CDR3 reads TGTGCCAGCAGCTTAGATCTGACAGGGCAAGAGACCCAGTACTTC.

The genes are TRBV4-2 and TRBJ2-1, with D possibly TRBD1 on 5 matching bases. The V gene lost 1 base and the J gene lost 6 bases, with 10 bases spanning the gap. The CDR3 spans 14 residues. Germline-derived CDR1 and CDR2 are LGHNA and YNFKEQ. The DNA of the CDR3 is TGTGCCAGCAGCCAAGGCCAGGGAATCAATGAGCAGTTCTTC. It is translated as CASSQGQGINEQFF.

CDR3 coding DNA: TGTGCCAGCAGCTTGGCCGGCGGGGATCAGGGCACTGAAGCTTTCTTT. Translation: CASSLAGGDQGTEAFF. The J gene is TRBJ1-1, the V gene TRBV5-4, with D possibly being TRBD1 (5 bases). The CDR3 extends over 16 amino acids. Trimming removed 0 bases at V and 4 bases at J, with 16 bases between. Per germline, CDR1 SGHNT and CDR2 YYREEE (reference sequence).

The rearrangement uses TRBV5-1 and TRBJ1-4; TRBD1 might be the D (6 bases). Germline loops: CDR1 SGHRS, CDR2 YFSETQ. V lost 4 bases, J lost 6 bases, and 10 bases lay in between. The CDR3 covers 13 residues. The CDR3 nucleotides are TGCGCCAGCAGCATGGGACACGATGAAAAACTGTTTTTT. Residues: CASSMGHDEKLFF.

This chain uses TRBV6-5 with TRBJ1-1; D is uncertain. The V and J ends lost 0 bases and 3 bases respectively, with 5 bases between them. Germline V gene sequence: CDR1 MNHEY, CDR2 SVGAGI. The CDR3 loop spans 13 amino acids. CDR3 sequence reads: CASSYSFDTEAFF. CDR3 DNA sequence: TGTGCCAGCAGTTACTCTTTCGACACTGAAGCTTTCTTT.

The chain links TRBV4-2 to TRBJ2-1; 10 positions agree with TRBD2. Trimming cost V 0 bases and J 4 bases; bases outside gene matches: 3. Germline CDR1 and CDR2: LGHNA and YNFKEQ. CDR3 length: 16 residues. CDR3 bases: TGTGCCAGCAGCCAAGAGCCTAGCGGGAGTTACAATGAGCAGTTCTTC. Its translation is CASSQEPSGSYNEQFF.

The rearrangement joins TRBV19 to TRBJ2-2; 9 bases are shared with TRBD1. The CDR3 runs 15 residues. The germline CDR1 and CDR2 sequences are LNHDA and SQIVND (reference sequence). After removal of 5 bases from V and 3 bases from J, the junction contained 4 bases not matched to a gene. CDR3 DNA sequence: TGTGCCAGTAGTGTTACAGGGGGCTACACCGGGGAGCTGTTTTTT. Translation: CASSVTGGYTGELFF. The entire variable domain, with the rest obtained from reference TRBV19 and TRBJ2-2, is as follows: DGGITQSPKYLFRKEGQNVTLSCEQNLNHDAMYWYRQDPGQGLRLIYYSQIVNDFQKGDIAEGYSVSREKKESFPLTVTSAQKNPTAFYLCASSVTGGYTGELFFGEGSRLTVL.

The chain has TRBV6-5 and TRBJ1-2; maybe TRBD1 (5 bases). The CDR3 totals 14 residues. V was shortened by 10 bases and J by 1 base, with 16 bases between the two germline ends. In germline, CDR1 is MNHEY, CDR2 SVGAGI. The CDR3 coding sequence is TGTGCCACCACTCGTACAGGAGATAACTATGGCTACACCTTC. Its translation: CATTRTGDNYGYTF.

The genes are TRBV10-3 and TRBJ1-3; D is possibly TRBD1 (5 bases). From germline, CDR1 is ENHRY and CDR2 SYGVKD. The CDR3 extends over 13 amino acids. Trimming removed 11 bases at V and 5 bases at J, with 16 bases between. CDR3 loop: CASSVGGRNTIYF. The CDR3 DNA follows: TGTGCCTCTTCCGTCGGGGGTCGAAACACCATATATTTT.

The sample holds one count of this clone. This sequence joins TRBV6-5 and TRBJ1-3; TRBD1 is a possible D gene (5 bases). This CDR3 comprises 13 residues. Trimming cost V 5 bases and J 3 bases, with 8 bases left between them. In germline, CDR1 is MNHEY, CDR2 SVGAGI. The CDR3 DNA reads TGTGCCAGCAGTCGACAGTATGGAAACACCATATATTTT. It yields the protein CASSRQYGNTIYF.

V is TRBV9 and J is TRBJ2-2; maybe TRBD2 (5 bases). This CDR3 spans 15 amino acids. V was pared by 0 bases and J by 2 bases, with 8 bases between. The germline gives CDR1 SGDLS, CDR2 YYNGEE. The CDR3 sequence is CASSVGLTNTGELFF. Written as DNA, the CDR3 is TGTGCCAGCAGCGTAGGACTAACAAACACCGGGGAGCTGTTTTTT.

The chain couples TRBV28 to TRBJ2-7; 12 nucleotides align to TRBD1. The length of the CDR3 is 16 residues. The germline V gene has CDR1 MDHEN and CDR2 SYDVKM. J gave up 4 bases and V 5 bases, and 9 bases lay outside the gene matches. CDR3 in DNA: TGTGCCAGCAGTCTTGGGCCGGGACAGGGGGCTTACGAGCAGTACTTC. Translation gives CASSLGPGQGAYEQYF.

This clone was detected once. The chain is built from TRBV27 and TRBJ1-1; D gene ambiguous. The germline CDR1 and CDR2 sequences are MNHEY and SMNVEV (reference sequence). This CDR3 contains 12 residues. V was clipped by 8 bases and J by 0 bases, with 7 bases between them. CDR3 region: CASGRLNTEAFF. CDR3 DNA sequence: TGTGCCAGCGGCAGATTGAACACTGAAGCTTTCTTT.

The CDR3: CASGPRENTEAFF. In DNA form, the CDR3 reads TGTGCCAGCGGGCCCCGAGAAAACACTGAAGCTTTCTTT. The chain is built from TRBV27 and TRBJ1-1; no firm D call. The V end was cut by 8 bases, the J end by 2 bases, with 12 bases between. Germline values: CDR1 MNHEY, CDR2 SMNVEV (reference sequence). The CDR3 spans 13 residues.

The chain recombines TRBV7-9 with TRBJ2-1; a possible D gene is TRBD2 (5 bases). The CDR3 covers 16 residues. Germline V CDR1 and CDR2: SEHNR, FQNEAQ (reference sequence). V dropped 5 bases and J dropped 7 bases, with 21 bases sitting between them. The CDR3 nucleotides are TGTGCCAGCAGCCCGTACACGGTCGGGGAGAGGAATGAGCAGTTCTTC. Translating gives CASSPYTVGERNEQFF.

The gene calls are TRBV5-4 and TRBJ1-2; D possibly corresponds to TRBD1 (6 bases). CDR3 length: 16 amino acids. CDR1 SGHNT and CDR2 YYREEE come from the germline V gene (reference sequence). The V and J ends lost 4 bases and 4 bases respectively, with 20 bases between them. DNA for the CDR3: TGTGCCAGCAGCCCAGATGGGCAGGGGTTGGGCTATGGCTACACCTTC. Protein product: CASSPDGQGLGYGYTF.

The CDR3 spells CASSPGRGQGGVGTQYF. The CDR3 bases are TGTGCCAGCAGTCCCGGGCGAGGACAGGGGGGGGTGGGGACCCAGTACTTC. V usage is TRBV27 and J usage is TRBJ2-5, with 10 bases that match TRBD1. The germline V gene encodes CDR1 MNHEY and CDR2 SMNVEV (reference sequence). The CDR3 consists of 17 residues. J lost 7 bases, V lost 5 bases, and 16 bases had no gene match.

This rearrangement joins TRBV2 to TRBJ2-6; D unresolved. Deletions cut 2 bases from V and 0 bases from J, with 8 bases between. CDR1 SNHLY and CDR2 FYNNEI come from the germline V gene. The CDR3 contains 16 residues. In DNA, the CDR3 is TGTGCCAGCAGTGAATGGGCCAACTCTGGGGCCAACGTCCTGACTTTC. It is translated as CASSEWANSGANVLTF.

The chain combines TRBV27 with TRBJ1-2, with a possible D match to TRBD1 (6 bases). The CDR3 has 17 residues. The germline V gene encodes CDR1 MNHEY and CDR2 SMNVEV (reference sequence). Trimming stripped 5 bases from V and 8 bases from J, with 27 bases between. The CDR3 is CASSGGGQAYKDPGYTF. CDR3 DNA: TGTGCCAGCAGTGGGGGCGGTCAGGCTTACAAGGACCCAGGCTACACCTTC.

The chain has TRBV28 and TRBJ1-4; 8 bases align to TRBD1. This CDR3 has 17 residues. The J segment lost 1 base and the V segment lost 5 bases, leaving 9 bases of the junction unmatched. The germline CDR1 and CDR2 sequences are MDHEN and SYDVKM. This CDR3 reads CASSPPQGAQTNEKLFF. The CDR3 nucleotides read TGTGCCAGCAGTCCCCCCCAGGGGGCGCAAACTAATGAAAAACTGTTTTTT. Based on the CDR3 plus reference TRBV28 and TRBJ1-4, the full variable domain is DVKVTQSSRYLVKRTGEKVFLECVQDMDHENMFWYRQDPGLGLRLIYFSYDVKMKEKGDIPEGYSVSREKKERFSLILESASTNQTSMYLCASSPPQGAQTNEKLFFGSGTQLSVL.